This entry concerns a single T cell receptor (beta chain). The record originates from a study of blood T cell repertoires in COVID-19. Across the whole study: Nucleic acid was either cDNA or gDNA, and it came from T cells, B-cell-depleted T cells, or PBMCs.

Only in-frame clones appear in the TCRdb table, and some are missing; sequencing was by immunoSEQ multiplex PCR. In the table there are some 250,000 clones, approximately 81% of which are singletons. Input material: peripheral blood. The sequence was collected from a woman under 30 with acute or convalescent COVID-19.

The CDR3 sequence: CASSLTSGTGGNTIYF. CDR3 DNA sequence: TGTGCCAGCAGCTTGACCAGCGGGACAGGTGGGAACACCATATATTTT. The J gene is TRBJ1-3, the V gene TRBV11-3, with TRBD1 matching over 8 bases. Unmatched junction bases numbered 11, after V lost 3 bases and J lost 7 bases. Germline V CDR1 and CDR2: SGHNT, YENEEA. The CDR3 spans 16 residues. The full variable domain, its missing parts supplied by reference TRBV11-3 and TRBJ1-3, is EAGVVQSPRYKIIEKKQPVAFWCNPISGHNTLYWYLQNLGQGPELLIRYENEEAVDDSQLPKDRFSAERLKGVDSTLKIQPAELGDSAVYLCASSLTSGTGGNTIYFGEGSWLTVV.